The TCR beta chain under discussion was sequenced for a study of cytomegalovirus exposure and HLA in healthy donors. Note on this clone: Its target is unknown.

Repertoires were generated with immunoSEQ multiplex PCR, while TCRdb's copy carries only in-frame clones and drops some. In the table there are some 190,000 clones, around 88% of which are singletons. Study results and limitations: The study recorded 150 to 200 TCR beta chains that were cytomegalovirus-associated.

The germline V and J ends were trimmed by 0 bases and 3 bases, with 13 bases remaining between them. The CDR3 runs to 15 residues. Germline loops: CDR1 SGHRS, CDR2 YFSETQ. The chain is built from TRBV5-1 and TRBJ2-7, with D possibly TRBD1 on 5 matching bases. Specimen: PBMCs. This receptor was taken from a woman aged 18-29 years in good health and CMV-seronegative. The CDR3 here is CASSLDPGLSYEQYF. The CDR3 bases are TGCGCCAGCAGCTTGGATCCAGGGTTGAGCTACGAGCAGTACTTC.